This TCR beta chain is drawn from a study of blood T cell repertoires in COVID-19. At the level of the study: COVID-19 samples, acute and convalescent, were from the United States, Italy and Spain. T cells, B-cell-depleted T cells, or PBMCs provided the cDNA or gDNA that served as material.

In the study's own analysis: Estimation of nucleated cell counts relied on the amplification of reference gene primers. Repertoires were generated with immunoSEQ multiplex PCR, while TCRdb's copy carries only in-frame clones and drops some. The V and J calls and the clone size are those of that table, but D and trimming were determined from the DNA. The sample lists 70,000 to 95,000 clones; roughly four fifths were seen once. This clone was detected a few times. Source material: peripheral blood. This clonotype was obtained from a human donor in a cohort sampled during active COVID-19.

CDR3 region: CASSKTGTGIHYGYTF. CDR3 DNA: TGTGCCAGCAGCAAAACAGGGACAGGGATTCACTATGGCTACACCTTC. The gene calls are TRBV21-1 and TRBJ1-2; the DNA was not used to check the table's D call, TRBD1. TRBV21-1 represents a pseudogene. The CDR3 is made up of 16 amino acids.